This passage covers 26 T cell receptor beta chains from one sample sequenced in a study of cytomegalovirus exposure and HLA in healthy donors. In the PCR, 60 Vbeta and 13 Jbeta primers were used. The protocol was immunoSEQ multiplex PCR, while the TCRdb copy is restricted to in-frame clones and leaves out a portion. The table shows over 100,000 clones, with 81% occurring only once. The sequenced material came from PBMCs. These receptors originate from a woman aged 25 to 39 in good health and CMV-seronegative.

The J gene is TRBJ2-5, the V gene TRBV25-1, with D maybe TRBD2 (6 bases). The CDR3 has 16 amino acids. Trimming cost V 3 bases and J 4 bases, with 18 bases left between them. CDR1 is MGHDK and CDR2 is SYGVNS in the germline V gene. The chain's CDR3 is CASSDMTLASAETQYF. CDR3 bases: TGTGCCAGCAGTGACATGACACTAGCCTCGGCAGAGACCCAGTACTTC.

The rearrangement links TRBV2 to TRBJ2-3, with D perhaps TRBD1 (6 bases). The CDR3 is made up of 14 amino acids. Germline V gene sequence: CDR1 SNHLY, CDR2 FYNNEI. Trimming took 6 bases from V and 0 from J, leaving 10 bases between them. The CDR3 nucleotides read TGTGCCAGCAGCCGGGACACGAGCACAGATACGCAGTATTTT. Translating gives CASSRDTSTDTQYF.

J is TRBJ2-3 and V is TRBV19; D is undetermined. Germline values: CDR1 LNHDA, CDR2 SQIVND (reference sequence). Trimming pared 5 bases from V and 1 base from J, leaving 10 bases between. The CDR3 is made up of 14 amino acids. Written as DNA, the CDR3 is TGTGCCAGTAGTTCCGGAGCAGGCACAGATACGCAGTATTTT. Translation: CASSSGAGTDTQYF.

The rearrangement joins TRBV7-9 to TRBJ2-1; TRBD2 agrees at 8 bases. CDR1 and CDR2 (germline): SEHNR, FQNEAQ (reference sequence). This CDR3 has 18 residues. V lost 3 bases, J lost 2 bases, and 12 bases stayed unmatched. CDR3 loop: CASSLPGAGVITYNEQFF. CDR3 DNA: TGTGCCAGCAGCTTGCCTGGAGCGGGAGTCATCACCTACAATGAGCAGTTCTTC. The variable domain in full, completed from reference TRBV7-9 and TRBJ2-1, reads DTGVSQNPRHKITKRGQNVTFRCDPISEHNRLYWYRQTLGQGPEFLTYFQNEAQLEKSRLLSDRFSAERPKGSFSTLEIQRTEQGDSAMYLCASSLPGAGVITYNEQFFGPGTRLTVL.

The chain uses TRBV27 and TRBJ2-5; D may be TRBD2 (5 bases). The CDR3 is 11 amino acids. Germline-derived CDR1 and CDR2 are MNHEY and SMNVEV (reference sequence). V was shortened by 6 bases and J by 7 bases, with 9 bases between the two germline ends. The CDR3 loop reads CASSPGGTQYF. The CDR3 DNA is TGTGCCAGCAGCCCAGGAGGGACCCAGTACTTC.

This chain links TRBV4-2 with TRBJ2-2; D ambiguous. This CDR3 comprises 15 residues. V was clipped by 0 bases and J by 0 bases, with 5 bases between them. Germline V gene sequence: CDR1 LGHNA, CDR2 YNFKEQ. CDR3 nucleotide sequence: TGTGCCAGCAGCCAAGAGGCGGCGAACACCGGGGAGCTGTTTTTT. Its translation: CASSQEAANTGELFF.

This clone was found once. The chain joins TRBV9 to TRBJ2-3; TRBD2 might be the D (6 bases). The V gene's germline CDR1 is SGDLS and CDR2 YYNGEE. The V end lost 3 bases, the J end lost 5 bases, and 10 bases lay between the germline ends. The CDR3 spans 13 residues. CDR3 nucleotide sequence: TGTGCCAGCAGCGCAACTAGCCGAGATACGCAGTATTTT. The encoded protein is CASSATSRDTQYF.

The rearrangement links TRBV9 to TRBJ2-7, with 7 positions matching TRBD2. With V trimmed by 2 bases and J by 4 bases, 6 bases remained unmatched. Germline-derived CDR1 and CDR2 are SGDLS and YYNGEE. The CDR3 is 14 residues long. The CDR3 DNA sequence: TGTGCCAGCAGCGTGCAGGCAGCGGGGTACGAGCAGTACTTC. This gives the protein CASSVQAAGYEQYF.

The chain carries TRBV5-6 and TRBJ2-7; TRBD2 agrees at 11 bases. Germline V gene lookup returns CDR1 SGHDT and CDR2 YYEEEE. The junction had 3 bases not matched to a gene; V was cut back by 2 bases and J by 2 bases. The CDR3 contains 15 residues. CDR3 protein: CASSLVAGGAYEQYF. For the CDR3, the DNA is TGTGCCAGCAGCTTAGTAGCGGGAGGGGCCTACGAGCAGTACTTC.

This clone was seen just once. This sequence joins TRBV27 and TRBJ2-1; D unresolved. Germline CDR1 and CDR2: MNHEY and SMNVEV (reference sequence). The CDR3 runs to 15 residues. V shed 5 bases and J shed 5 bases, with 16 bases lying between them. For the CDR3, the DNA is TGTGCCAGCAGTCTCTCCCTTTCCAGGAACAATGAGCAGTTCTTC. Translation: CASSLSLSRNNEQFF.

V is TRBV6-1 and J is TRBJ2-2, with TRBD1 identical over 9 bases. The V gene's germline CDR1 is MNHNS and CDR2 SASEGT. V lost 4 bases, J lost 6 bases, and 9 bases stayed unmatched. The CDR3 is 16 residues long. The CDR3: CASSGYGTGLAGELFF. Written as DNA, the CDR3 is TGTGCCAGCAGTGGATACGGGACAGGGCTCGCCGGGGAGCTGTTTTTT.

The chain joins TRBV4-3 to TRBJ2-3; unclear D gene. Germline loops: CDR1 LGHNA, CDR2 YSLEER. This CDR3 region has 14 residues. Trimming removed 0 bases from V and 4 bases from J, with 8 bases in between. The CDR3 sequence: CASSQEIEADTQYF. DNA of the CDR3: TGCGCCAGCAGCCAAGAAATCGAGGCAGATACGCAGTATTTT.

This chain connects TRBV28 to TRBJ1-1, with no clear D. Trimming shortened V by 6 bases and J by 4 bases, and 15 bases separated the two germline ends. The germline gives CDR1 MDHEN, CDR2 SYDVKM. This CDR3 has 14 amino acids. CDR3 in amino acids: CASRPPSAGTEAFF. As DNA, the CDR3 is TGTGCCAGCAGGCCCCCCTCAGCAGGCACTGAAGCTTTCTTT.

The chain is built from TRBV20-1 and TRBJ2-7; D is ambiguous. In germline, CDR1 is DFQATT, CDR2 SNEGSKA (reference sequence). V dropped 6 bases and J dropped 6 bases, with 12 bases sitting between them. This CDR3 spans 11 amino acids. CDR3 nucleotide sequence: TGCAGTGCACTCCCGCTGAGCGAGCAGTACTTC. It translates to CSALPLSEQYF.

This clone has only one observation. This chain connects TRBV6-1 to TRBJ2-7; weak D call: TRBD1 (6 bases). The V end was cut by 5 bases, the J end by 0 bases, with 14 bases between. The CDR3 is made up of 15 amino acids. Germline V gene lookup returns CDR1 MNHNS and CDR2 SASEGT. The CDR3 reads CASSRRTDSSYEQYF. The CDR3 coding sequence is TGTGCCAGCAGTCGCCGGACAGATAGCTCCTACGAGCAGTACTTC.

The chain couples TRBV5-4 to TRBJ1-1; D is possibly TRBD1 (6 bases). Looked up from germline, CDR1 is SGHNT and CDR2 is YYREEE (reference sequence). This CDR3 comprises 13 residues. V was shortened by 4 bases and J by 1 base, with 8 bases between the two germline ends. CDR3 DNA: TGTGCCAGCAGCAGACAGGAGAACACTGAAGCTTTCTTT. This translates into CASSRQENTEAFF. Full variable domain (rest looked up from reference TRBV5-4 and TRBJ1-1): ETGVTQSPTHLIKTRGQQVTLRCSSQSGHNTVSWYQQALGQGPQFIFQYYREEENGRGNFPPRFSGLQFPNYSSELNVNALELDDSALYLCASSRQENTEAFFGQGTRLTVV.

This clone showed up just once. J is TRBJ2-1 and V is TRBV11-2, with D possibly being TRBD1 (6 bases). This CDR3 has 16 residues. Trimming took 4 bases from V and 0 from J, leaving 13 bases between them. Germline assignment: CDR1 SGHAT and CDR2 FQNNGV. This chain's CDR3 is CASSSTGQNSYNEQFF. CDR3 bases: TGTGCCAGCAGCTCCACCGGACAGAACTCCTACAATGAGCAGTTCTTC.

The rearrangement links TRBV9 to TRBJ2-2, with 8 bases fitting TRBD2. This CDR3 region has 17 residues. Trimming at V came to 2 bases and at J to 2 bases, leaving 8 bases not matched to a gene. Germline V gene sequence: CDR1 SGDLS, CDR2 YYNGEE. The CDR3 is CASSVRSSGFNTGELFF. CDR3 DNA: TGTGCCAGCAGCGTGAGGTCTAGCGGGTTTAACACCGGGGAGCTGTTTTTT.

About this clone: The junction departs from germline at one end; a sequencing error may be responsible. V and J are TRBV19 and TRBJ1-2; D uncertain. The CDR3 is 13 amino acids. Germline V gene data show CDR1 as LNHDA and CDR2 as SQIVND (reference sequence). CDR3 DNA sequence: TGTGCCAGTAGAATAGACGGGAACTATGGCTACACCTTC. As protein: CASRIDGNYGYTF.

The chain employs TRBV12-5 and TRBJ1-1; no firm D call. This CDR3 spans 12 amino acids. Trimming removed 2 bases from V and 6 bases from J, with 7 bases in between. Looked up from germline, CDR1 is LGHNT and CDR2 is FRNRAP. DNA for the CDR3: TGTGCTAGTGGTTTGTACAGCCCTGAAGCTTTCTTT. It encodes CASGLYSPEAFF.

This clone was counted a few times. The CDR3 is CASSSWTGNTEAFF. Here the CDR3 DNA reads TGTGCCAGCAGCTCATGGACAGGAAACACTGAAGCTTTCTTT. This chain links TRBV5-5 with TRBJ1-1; 7 bases are shared with TRBD1. The CDR3 sequence is 14 residues long. Germline V CDR1 and CDR2: SGHKS, YYEKEE (reference sequence). V lost 3 bases to trimming and J lost 2 bases; unmatched junction nucleotides: 4.

The chain uses TRBV10-3 and TRBJ1-1; the D gene is possibly TRBD1 (5 bases). This CDR3 is 15 amino acids long. Germline V gives CDR1 ENHRY, CDR2 SYGVKD. Deletions cut 2 bases from V and 9 bases from J, with 19 bases between. The CDR3 loop reads CAISEGGGNEHKAFF. The CDR3 region has the DNA TGTGCCATCAGTGAGGGGGGAGGGAACGAACACAAAGCTTTCTTT.

This sequence joins TRBV6-5 and TRBJ2-1, with unresolved D. The CDR3 has 14 residues. Germline V gene sequence: CDR1 MNHEY, CDR2 SVGAGI. V shed 2 bases and J shed 10 bases, with 15 bases lying between them. Here the CDR3 DNA reads TGTGCCAGCAGTTACGTTTTGAGAATAGAGGAGCAGTTCTTC. It specifies CASSYVLRIEEQFF.

The V call is TRBV7-2, the J call TRBJ2-7; 7 nucleotides line up with TRBD2. The CDR3 is made up of 14 amino acids. Trimming took 5 bases from V and 2 from J; bases not matched to a gene: 6. Germline CDR1 SGHTA, CDR2 FQGNSA. The CDR3 region has the DNA TGTGCCAGCAGCCCAAGGGACTACACCTACGAGCAGTACTTC. Its translation: CASSPRDYTYEQYF.

The rearrangement links TRBV7-2 to TRBJ2-3; D may be TRBD1 (6 bases). Germline lookup yields CDR1 SGHTA and CDR2 FQGNSA. Deletions cut 1 base from V and 0 bases from J, with 8 bases between. The CDR3 has 15 residues. The CDR3 sequence is CASSLVGASTDTQYF. DNA of the CDR3: TGTGCCAGCAGCTTAGTGGGGGCCAGCACAGATACGCAGTATTTT. The entire variable domain, with the rest obtained from reference TRBV7-2 and TRBJ2-3, is as follows: GAGVSQSPSNKVTEKGKDVELRCDPISGHTALYWYRQSLGQGLEFLIYFQGNSAPDKSGLPSDRFSAERTGGSVSTLTIQRTQQEDSAVYLCASSLVGASTDTQYFGPGTRLTVL.

This clone was counted between two and nine times. This rearrangement joins TRBV4-2 to TRBJ2-1; unclear D gene. The CDR3 has 17 residues. Trimming stripped 0 bases from V and 0 bases from J, with 12 bases between. The germline CDR1 and CDR2 sequences are LGHNA and YNFKEQ. The CDR3, as DNA: TGTGCCAGCAGCCAAGAACCACCGAGGAGCTCCTACAATGAGCAGTTCTTC. This sequence encodes CASSQEPPRSSYNEQFF.